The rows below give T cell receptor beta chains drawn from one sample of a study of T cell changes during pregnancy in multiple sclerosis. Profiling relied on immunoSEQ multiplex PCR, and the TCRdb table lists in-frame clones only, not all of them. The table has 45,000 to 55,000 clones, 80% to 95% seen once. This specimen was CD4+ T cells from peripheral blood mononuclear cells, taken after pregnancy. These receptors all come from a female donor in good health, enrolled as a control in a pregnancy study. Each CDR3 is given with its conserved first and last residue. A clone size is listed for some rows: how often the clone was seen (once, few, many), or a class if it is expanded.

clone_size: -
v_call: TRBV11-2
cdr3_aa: CASSLDRWGELFF

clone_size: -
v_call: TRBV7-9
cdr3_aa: CASSSTSGSGNTIYF

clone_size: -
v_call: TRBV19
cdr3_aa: CASSTGSQGNYGYTF

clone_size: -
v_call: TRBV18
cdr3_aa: CASSYRPYEQYF

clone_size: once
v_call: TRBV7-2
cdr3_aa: CASSRSQGTEQYF

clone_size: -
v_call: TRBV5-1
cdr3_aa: CASTRGDRGKTLYEQYF

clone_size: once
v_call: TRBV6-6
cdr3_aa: CASRRDSVADTQYF

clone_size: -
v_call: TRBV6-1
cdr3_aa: CASASAQGTYEQYF

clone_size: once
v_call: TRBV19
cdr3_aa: CASRRTGRMISAGELFF

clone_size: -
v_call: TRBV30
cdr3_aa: CAWNRATEAFF

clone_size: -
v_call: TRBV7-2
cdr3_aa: CASSFGQSEKLFF

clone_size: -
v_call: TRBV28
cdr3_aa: CASSPGTDTQYF

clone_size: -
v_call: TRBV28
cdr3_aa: CASSLFMTGATEAFF

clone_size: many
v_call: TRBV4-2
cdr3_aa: CASSQPTGLNQPQHF

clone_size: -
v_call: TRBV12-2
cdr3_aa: CASRFPTVDRSSYNSPLHF

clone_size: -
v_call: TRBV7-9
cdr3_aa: CASSLVSGGRFNREQYF

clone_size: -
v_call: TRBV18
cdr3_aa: CASSRGLAGGYNEQFF

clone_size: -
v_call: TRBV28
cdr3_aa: CASSTTGVFQPQHF

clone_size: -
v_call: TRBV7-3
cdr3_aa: CASSSVPGQAEQYF

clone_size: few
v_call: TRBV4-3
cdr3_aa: CASSQTGISTDTQYF

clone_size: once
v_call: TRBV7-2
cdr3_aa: CASSLALAGWETQYF

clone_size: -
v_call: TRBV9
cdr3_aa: CASSVALLAGVSSYNEQFF

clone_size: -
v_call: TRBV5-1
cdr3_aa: CASSPWAGGGTNEKLFF

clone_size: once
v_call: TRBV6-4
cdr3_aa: CASSQRRGETQYF